These T cell receptor beta chains were read from a single sample in a study of cytomegalovirus exposure and HLA in healthy donors. The table came from immunoSEQ multiplex PCR; TCRdb's copy has only in-frame clones and leaves some out. The table shows 100,000 to 150,000 clones, with more than 9% occurring only once. The sequenced sample was PBMCs. The receptors here all came from a woman younger than 30 in good health and CMV-seropositive. CDR3s leave out the opening cysteine and the closing phenylalanine or tryptophan. Each record gives: V gene, J gene, CDR3 protein.

TRBV6-1	TRBJ1-2	ASSEARKGQGSGYT
TRBV10-3	TRBJ2-7	AIRAGGDEQY
TRBV7-9	TRBJ1-2	ASSHEPYHGYT
TRBV6-1	TRBJ1-1	ASSATENTEAF
TRBV30	TRBJ2-7	AWIQRGASGTVGGGEQY
TRBV5-6	TRBJ2-5	ASSPDRVGTQY
TRBV23-1	TRBJ1-4	ASSKGRDNEKLF
TRBV25-1	TRBJ1-2	ASSDWTEGRQSYT
TRBV13	TRBJ1-4	ASSLDAAGKLF
TRBV6-6	TRBJ2-5	ASSLREGGGEQY